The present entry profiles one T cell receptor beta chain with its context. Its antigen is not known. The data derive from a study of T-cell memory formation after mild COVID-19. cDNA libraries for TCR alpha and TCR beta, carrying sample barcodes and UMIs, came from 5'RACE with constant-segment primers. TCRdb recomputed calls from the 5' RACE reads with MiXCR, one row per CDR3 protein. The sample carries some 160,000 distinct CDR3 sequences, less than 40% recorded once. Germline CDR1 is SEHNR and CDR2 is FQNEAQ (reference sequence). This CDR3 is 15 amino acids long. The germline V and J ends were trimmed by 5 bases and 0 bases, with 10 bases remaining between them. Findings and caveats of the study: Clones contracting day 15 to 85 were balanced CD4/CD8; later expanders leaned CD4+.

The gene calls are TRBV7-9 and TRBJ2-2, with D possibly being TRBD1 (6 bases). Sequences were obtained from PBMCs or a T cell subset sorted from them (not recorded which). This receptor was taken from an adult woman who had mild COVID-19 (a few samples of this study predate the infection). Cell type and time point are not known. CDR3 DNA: TGTGCCAGCAGCCCAAGGGGGTCGAACACCGGGGAGCTGTTTTTT. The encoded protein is CASSPRGSNTGELFF.